One and the same sample provided the 21 T cell receptor beta chains below, sequenced in a study of cytomegalovirus exposure and HLA in healthy donors. Generated by immunoSEQ multiplex PCR, the TCRdb table keeps only in-frame clones and is missing some. This table holds 65,000 to 75,000 clones, approximately 96% found once. Sample: PBMCs. These receptors all come from a young woman in good health and CMV-seropositive.

The chain recombines TRBV10-3 with TRBJ2-7; no clear D gene. CDR1 and CDR2 (germline): ENHRY, SYGVKD. Trimming removed 8 bases at V and 0 bases at J, with 11 bases between. This CDR3 is 13 amino acids long. The CDR3 DNA follows: TGTGCCATCGGGCCCTCAAGCTCCTACGAGCAGTACTTC. This translates into CAIGPSSSYEQYF.

The rearrangement links TRBV7-2 to TRBJ2-5, with D possibly being TRBD1 (5 bases). The V end was cut by 1 base, the J end by 5 bases, with 11 bases between. The CDR3 covers 14 residues. Germline values: CDR1 SGHTA, CDR2 FQGNSA. The CDR3 DNA sequence: TGTGCCAGCAGCTTAGGGGGCCTTTGGGAGACCCAGTACTTC. This gives the protein CASSLGGLWETQYF.

The CDR3 DNA follows: TGTGCCAGCAGCTTTTCCGGGACCTACGAGCAGTACTTC. The encoded protein is CASSFSGTYEQYF. The V call is TRBV7-2, the J call TRBJ2-7; a possible D gene is TRBD2 (5 bases). The CDR3 runs 13 residues. Trimming took off 3 bases at V and 2 bases at J, with 8 bases between the two ends. The germline V gene encodes CDR1 SGHTA and CDR2 FQGNSA.

The gene calls are TRBV28 and TRBJ2-1, with D perhaps matching TRBD2 (6 bases). Germline assignment: CDR1 MDHEN and CDR2 SYDVKM. The CDR3 extends over 15 amino acids. Trimming took 4 bases from V and 3 from J, leaving 13 bases between them. CDR3 sequence (DNA): TGTGCCAGCAGTTCTGCGGGACCCAACTACAATGAGCAGTTCTTC. Its translation: CASSSAGPNYNEQFF.

This clone was seen once. This chain links TRBV10-3 with TRBJ1-1; tentatively, D is TRBD1 (6 bases). Germline CDR1 ENHRY, CDR2 SYGVKD. This CDR3 region has 13 residues. Trimming removed 6 bases from V and 4 bases from J, with 12 bases in between. The CDR3 region has the DNA TGTGCCATCAGCAAAACAGGGACCACTGAAGCTTTCTTT. This translates into CAISKTGTTEAFF.

The chain links TRBV7-2 to TRBJ1-1; weak D call: TRBD1 (5 bases). Germline CDR1 is SGHTA and CDR2 is FQGNSA. The CDR3 loop spans 16 amino acids. Trimming pared 1 base from V and 5 bases from J, leaving 17 bases between. CDR3 DNA sequence: TGTGCCAGCAGCTTAGAGACGACGGGGGGGATTACTGAAGCTTTCTTT. Translating gives CASSLETTGGITEAFF.

V is TRBV4-1 and J is TRBJ1-1; TRBD1 is a possible D gene (5 bases). Trimming removed 4 bases from V and 0 bases from J, with 15 bases in between. The CDR3 runs 16 residues. Germline CDR1 reads MGHRA; CDR2 reads YSYEKL. The CDR3 DNA reads TGCGCCAGCAGCCCCGGTTTGGGGGGAATGAACACTGAAGCTTTCTTT. Amino acid sequence: CASSPGLGGMNTEAFF.

The chain links TRBV10-3 to TRBJ2-2, with TRBD1 matching 8 bases. This CDR3 region has 17 residues. J was trimmed by 3 bases and V by 6 bases; bases with no gene match: 12. Germline values: CDR1 ENHRY, CDR2 SYGVKD. The CDR3 is CAISPRQGAPDTGELFF. The CDR3 DNA reads as TGTGCCATCAGCCCTCGGCAGGGGGCGCCGGACACCGGGGAGCTGTTTTTT.

This chain connects TRBV7-9 to TRBJ2-5; TRBD1 matches at 7 bases. The CDR3 extends over 15 amino acids. Germline V gives CDR1 SEHNR, CDR2 FQNEAQ (reference sequence). The J segment lost 4 bases and the V segment lost 5 bases, leaving 10 bases of the junction unmatched. In DNA form, the CDR3 reads TGTGCCAGCAGCCCCCGACAGGGTCCAGGAGAGACCCAGTACTTC. This translates into CASSPRQGPGETQYF.

The chain employs TRBV7-3 and TRBJ2-6, with TRBD2 matching 7 bases. In germline, CDR1 is SGHTA, CDR2 FQGTGA. The trim removed 6 bases at V and 2 bases at J, leaving 7 bases unmatched. The CDR3 has 16 residues. CDR3 sequence (DNA): TGTGCCAGCAGACCCAGTGGGGGGGCTGGGGCCAACGTCCTGACTTTC. Amino acid sequence: CASRPSGGAGANVLTF.

This chain uses TRBV7-2 with TRBJ1-2, with 7 bases matching TRBD1. The CDR3 covers 15 residues. Germline CDR1 SGHTA, CDR2 FQGNSA. V shed 6 bases and J 2 bases; nucleotides not matched to a gene: 9. CDR3 in DNA: TGTGCCAGCAGACGAGGGACAGCACCAAACTATGGCTACACCTTC. As protein: CASRRGTAPNYGYTF.

The chain carries TRBV6-6 and TRBJ2-5; D is undetermined. CDR3 length equals 14 residues. The V gene's germline CDR1 is MNHNY and CDR2 SVGAGI (reference sequence). The V gene lost 2 bases and the J gene lost 1 base, with 8 bases spanning the gap. As DNA, the CDR3 is TGTGCCAGCAGTTACGGGCCGCTCCAAGAGACCCAGTACTTC. Amino acids: CASSYGPLQETQYF.

The chain combines TRBV27 with TRBJ1-3, with no clear D. V was pared by 4 bases and J by 2 bases, with 6 bases between. CDR3 length: 13 amino acids. Germline assignment: CDR1 MNHEY and CDR2 SMNVEV (reference sequence). The CDR3 here is CASSSGAGNTIYF. The CDR3 bases are TGTGCCAGCAGTTCGGGAGCTGGAAACACCATATATTTT.

The chain combines TRBV28 with TRBJ2-7; no clear D gene. There are 13 residues in the CDR3. V shed 1 base and J shed 2 bases, with 6 bases lying between them. The germline V gene encodes CDR1 MDHEN and CDR2 SYDVKM. The DNA for the CDR3 is TGTGCCAGCAGTTTATCCCCCACCTACGAGCAGTACTTC. Encoded protein: CASSLSPTYEQYF.

This chain joins TRBV6-5 and TRBJ1-2; maybe TRBD1 (5 bases). Trimming cost V 5 bases and J 2 bases, with 15 bases left between them. This CDR3 contains 15 residues. From germline, CDR1 is MNHEY and CDR2 SVGAGI. The CDR3 loop reads CASSHTPGQNYGYTF. CDR3 bases: TGTGCCAGCAGTCACACACCAGGACAAAACTATGGCTACACCTTC.

The genes are TRBV6-5 and TRBJ1-2, with TRBD1 matching over 7 bases. V lost 2 bases, J lost 5 bases, and 2 bases stayed unmatched. The CDR3 sequence is 13 residues long. CDR1 and CDR2 (germline): MNHEY, SVGAGI. The CDR3, as DNA: TGTGCCAGCAGTTACGCAGGGGGATATGGCTACACCTTC. Protein: CASSYAGGYGYTF.

The chain's CDR3 is CASSVALGFEGEETQYF. For the CDR3, the DNA is TGTGCCAGCAGCGTAGCTTTGGGGTTTGAGGGGGAAGAGACCCAGTACTTC. V usage is TRBV9 and J usage is TRBJ2-5; possibly TRBD1 for D (6 bases). V lost 0 bases and J 3 bases, leaving 18 bases between the germline ends. The CDR3 is made up of 17 amino acids. Germline V gene data show CDR1 as SGDLS and CDR2 as YYNGEE.

The table lists this clone with a count of one. This sample includes further DNA sequences coding for the same CDR3. This sequence joins TRBV7-2 and TRBJ2-5; D might be TRBD2 (5 bases). Trimming removed 1 base from V and 4 bases from J, with 13 bases in between. This CDR3 spans 15 amino acids. Per germline, CDR1 SGHTA and CDR2 FQGNSA. This CDR3 reads CASSLGGSGRETQYF. Written as DNA, the CDR3 is TGTGCCAGCAGCTTAGGAGGGTCGGGTAGAGAGACCCAGTACTTC.

The chain recombines TRBV30 with TRBJ2-7, with D tentatively TRBD2 (6 bases). Germline V gene data show CDR1 as GTSNPN and CDR2 as SVGIG (reference sequence). The CDR3 runs 12 residues. V was pared by 7 bases and J by 5 bases, with 15 bases between. The CDR3 region is CAFRRAVDEQYF. Written as DNA, the CDR3 is TGTGCCTTCAGGAGGGCCGTAGACGAGCAGTACTTC.

The gene calls are TRBV28 and TRBJ2-4; 11 bases are shared with TRBD1. From germline, CDR1 is MDHEN and CDR2 SYDVKM. The CDR3 loop spans 15 amino acids. V was clipped by 6 bases and J by 7 bases; unmatched bases: 8. CDR3 in DNA: TGTGCCAGCAGCGAGGGAGGACAGGGGGCGAACATTCAGTACTTC. The encoded protein is CASSEGGQGANIQYF.

This rearrangement joins TRBV30 to TRBJ2-3; 10 positions match TRBD1. The CDR3 runs 14 residues. CDR1 and CDR2 (germline): GTSNPN, SVGIG (reference sequence). With V trimmed by 3 bases and J by 8 bases, 8 bases remained unmatched. The CDR3 region has the DNA TGTGCCTGGAGCCCTGACAGGGGGCTTTCTACGCAGTATTTT. Its translation: CAWSPDRGLSTQYF.